This passage covers 11 T cell receptor beta chains from one sample sequenced in a study of cytomegalovirus exposure and HLA in healthy donors. The data were produced by immunoSEQ multiplex PCR, yet TCRdb's version contains in-frame clones alone and is incomplete. The sample comprises around 150,000 clones, roughly nine tenths of which are singletons, and about 6% rests with the top ten. The sample comprised PBMCs. These TCRs come from a woman aged 25 to 45 in good health and CMV-seronegative.

CDR3 sequence: CSGQSGETQYF. CDR3 DNA sequence: TGCAGCGGTCAATCTGGGGAGACCCAGTACTTC. The chain couples TRBV29-1 to TRBJ2-5, with D unresolved. CDR1 and CDR2 from the germline V gene are SQVTM and ANQGSEA. Trimming pared 7 bases from V and 5 bases from J, leaving 11 bases between. The CDR3 spans 11 residues.

The chain joins TRBV6-5 to TRBJ1-5, with a weak D call TRBD1 (5 bases). V was pared by 10 bases and J by 0 bases, with 10 bases between. The V gene's germline CDR1 is MNHEY and CDR2 SVGAGI. CDR3 length: 13 amino acids. CDR3 sequence: CATGTSSNQPQHF. Here the CDR3 DNA reads TGTGCCACCGGGACGAGTAGCAATCAGCCCCAGCATTTT.

This rearrangement joins TRBV30 to TRBJ2-1; D gene uncertain. This CDR3 is 13 amino acids long. CDR1 is GTSNPN and CDR2 is SVGIG in the germline V gene (reference sequence). Between the trimmed V and J ends, which lost 2 bases and 4 bases, there was a span of 9 bases. The CDR3 DNA reads as TGTGCCTGGAGTATAGGCCAGTACAATGAGCAGTTCTTC. Translation: CAWSIGQYNEQFF.

V and J are TRBV6-5 and TRBJ1-1; TRBD1 might be the D (5 bases). Germline V gene data show CDR1 as MNHEY and CDR2 as SVGAGI. This CDR3 has 13 amino acids. Trimming shortened V by 6 bases and J by 5 bases, and 13 bases separated the two germline ends. CDR3 loop: CASSWSGRTEAFF. CDR3 bases: TGTGCCAGCAGCTGGTCAGGGAGGACTGAAGCTTTCTTT.

The CDR3 protein is CSAGQPQHF. The CDR3 DNA is TGCAGTGCTGGACAGCCCCAGCATTTT. The V call is TRBV20-1, the J call TRBJ1-5; the D is unclear. Germline V gives CDR1 DFQATT, CDR2 SNEGSKA (reference sequence). The CDR3 has 9 amino acids. V was trimmed by 5 bases and J by 7 bases, leaving 3 bases between them.

V is TRBV7-8 and J is TRBJ2-1; 11 bases agree with TRBD2. The germline V gene encodes CDR1 SGHVS and CDR2 FQNEAQ. The trim removed 5 bases at V and 4 bases at J, leaving 4 bases unmatched. The CDR3 is made up of 15 amino acids. The CDR3 spells CASSKGTSGYNEQFF. Here the CDR3 DNA reads TGTGCCAGCAGCAAGGGGACTAGCGGATACAATGAGCAGTTCTTC.

A single count supports this clone. V is TRBV5-1 and J is TRBJ2-5; 7 bases match TRBD1. The CDR3 is 15 amino acids. V trimming: 2 bases; J trimming: 3 bases; junction bases outside the gene matches: 7. Germline V gives CDR1 SGHRS, CDR2 YFSETQ. CDR3 sequence (DNA): TGCGCCAGCAGCTTACCACGACAGGGAAAAGAGACCCAGTACTTC. The encoded protein is CASSLPRQGKETQYF. The complete variable domain, with remaining parts taken from reference TRBV5-1 and TRBJ2-5, reads KAGVTQTPRYLIKTRGQQVTLSCSPISGHRSVSWYQQTPGQGLQFLFEYFSETQRNKGNFPGRFSGRQFSNSRSEMNVSTLELGDSALYLCASSLPRQGKETQYFGPGTRLLVL.

This clone appeared a few times. The junction shows a germline mismatch at one end, possibly a read error. The CDR3 nucleotides read TGTGCTAGCAGCTTAGCGGTAGGGGCGGGGGAGACCCAGTACTTC. Translating gives CASSLAVGAGETQYF. The rearrangement joins TRBV7-7 to TRBJ2-5, with D tentatively TRBD2 (6 bases). Looked up from germline, CDR1 is SSHAT and CDR2 is FNYEAQ (reference sequence). This CDR3 comprises 15 residues. The full variable domain, with the rest looked up from reference TRBV7-7 and TRBJ2-5, is GAGVSQSPRYKVTKRGQDVTLRCDPISSHATLYWYQQALGQGPEFLTYFNYEAQPDKSGLPSDRFSAERPEGSISTLTIQRTEQRDSAMYRCASSLAVGAGETQYFGPGTRLLVL.

J is TRBJ2-5 and V is TRBV25-1; tentative D call: TRBD2 (6 bases). This CDR3 has 16 amino acids. V was shortened by 4 bases and J by 5 bases, with 20 bases between the two germline ends. The V gene's germline CDR1 is MGHDK and CDR2 SYGVNS. The CDR3 is CASSVVGSGTQETQYF. In DNA form, the CDR3 reads TGTGCCAGCAGTGTTGTCGGTAGCGGAACTCAGGAGACCCAGTACTTC.

The rearrangement uses TRBV2 and TRBJ2-5; TRBD1 might be the D (6 bases). In germline, CDR1 is SNHLY, CDR2 FYNNEI. The CDR3 has 11 residues. Trimming shortened V by 6 bases and J by 7 bases, and 9 bases separated the two germline ends. The CDR3 DNA reads as TGTGCCAGCAGCCCCAGGGGGACCCAGTACTTC. It yields the protein CASSPRGTQYF.

The chain links TRBV7-9 to TRBJ1-3, with a weak D call TRBD1 (5 bases). Germline loops: CDR1 SEHNR, CDR2 FQNEAQ (reference sequence). This CDR3 has 14 amino acids. Deletions cut 3 bases from V and 1 base from J, with 7 bases between. CDR3 DNA: TGTGCCAGCAGCTTGGGGCGTTCTGGAAACACCATATATTTT. Its translation is CASSLGRSGNTIYF.